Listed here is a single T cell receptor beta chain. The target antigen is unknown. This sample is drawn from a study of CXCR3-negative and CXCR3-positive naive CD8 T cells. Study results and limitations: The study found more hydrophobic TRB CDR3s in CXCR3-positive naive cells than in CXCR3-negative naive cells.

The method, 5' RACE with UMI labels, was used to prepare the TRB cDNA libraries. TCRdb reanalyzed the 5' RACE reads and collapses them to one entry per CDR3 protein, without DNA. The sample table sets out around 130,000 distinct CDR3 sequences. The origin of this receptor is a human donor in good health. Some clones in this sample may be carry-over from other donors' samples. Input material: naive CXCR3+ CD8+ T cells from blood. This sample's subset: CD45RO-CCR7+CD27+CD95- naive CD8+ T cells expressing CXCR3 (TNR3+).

The CDR3: CASSQGWAGSWDEQFF. The rearrangement uses TRBV4-1 and TRBJ2-1; no DNA is available, so the TRBD2 call from TCRdb remains unchecked. This CDR3 has 16 amino acids. Germline V CDR1 and CDR2: MGHRA, YSYEKL.